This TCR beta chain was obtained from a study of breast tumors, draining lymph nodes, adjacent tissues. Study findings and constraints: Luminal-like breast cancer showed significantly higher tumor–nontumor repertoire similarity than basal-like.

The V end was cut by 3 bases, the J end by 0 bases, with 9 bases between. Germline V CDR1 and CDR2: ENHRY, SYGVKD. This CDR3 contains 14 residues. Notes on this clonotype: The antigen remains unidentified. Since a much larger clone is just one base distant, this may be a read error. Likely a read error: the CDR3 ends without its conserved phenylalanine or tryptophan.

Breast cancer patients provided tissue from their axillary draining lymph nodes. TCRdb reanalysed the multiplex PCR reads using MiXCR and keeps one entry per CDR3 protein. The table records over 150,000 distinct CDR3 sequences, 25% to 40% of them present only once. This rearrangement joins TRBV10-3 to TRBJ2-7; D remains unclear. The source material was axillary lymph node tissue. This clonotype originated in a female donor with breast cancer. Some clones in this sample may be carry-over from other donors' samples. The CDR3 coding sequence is TGTGCCATCAGTGAAGACCAGAGCTCCTACGAGCAGTACCTC. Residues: CAISEDQSSYEQYL.